The 32 T cell receptor beta chains given below trace back to one sample, sequenced in a study of cytomegalovirus exposure and HLA in healthy donors. The PCR ran on 60 Vbeta and 13 Jbeta primers. Sequenced by immunoSEQ multiplex PCR; TCRdb stores in-frame clones only, minus some. The table has 100,000 or so clones, less than 85% seen once; the top ten hold roughly 5%. Sample: PBMCs. The receptors stem from a man aged 25 to 40 in good health and CMV-seropositive.

Only one count was recorded for this clone. This chain uses TRBV19 with TRBJ2-2; D is perhaps TRBD1 (5 bases). The CDR3 is 14 residues long. The germline V gene encodes CDR1 LNHDA and CDR2 SQIVND (reference sequence). The V end lost 4 bases, the J end lost 4 bases, and 10 bases lay between the germline ends. The CDR3: CASSKTEFTGELFF. The CDR3 nucleotides read TGTGCCAGTAGTAAGACAGAATTCACCGGGGAGCTGTTTTTT. Using reference TRBV19 and TRBJ2-2 for the parts outside the CDR3, the full variable domain is DGGITQSPKYLFRKEGQNVTLSCEQNLNHDAMYWYRQDPGQGLRLIYYSQIVNDFQKGDIAEGYSVSREKKESFPLTVTSAQKNPTAFYLCASSKTEFTGELFFGEGSRLTVL.

The chain carries TRBV5-6 and TRBJ1-1; 7 positions agree with TRBD1. Trimming at V came to 4 bases and at J to 9 bases, leaving 12 bases not matched to a gene. Per germline, CDR1 SGHDT and CDR2 YYEEEE. This CDR3 is 14 amino acids long. CDR3 residues: CASSPGQRVTQAFF. CDR3 coding DNA: TGTGCCAGCAGCCCGGGACAGAGGGTGACGCAAGCTTTCTTT.

About this clone itself: Distinct nucleotide sequences in the sample also encode this CDR3. CDR3 coding DNA: TGTGCCACCAGCCGTGAGGCTGAAGCTTTCTTT. Amino acids: CATSREAEAFF. The chain combines TRBV15 with TRBJ1-1; the D is unclear. V dropped 5 bases and J dropped 6 bases, with 7 bases sitting between them. CDR3 length: 11 residues. Germline loops: CDR1 LNHNV, CDR2 YYDKDF (reference sequence).

V gene TRBV4-2 combines with J gene TRBJ1-1; D gene unclear. The length of the CDR3 is 14 residues. V lost 3 bases and J 5 bases, leaving 13 bases between the germline ends. Germline-derived CDR1 and CDR2 are LGHNA and YNFKEQ. As DNA, the CDR3 is TGTGCCAGCAGCCAGGCGGGGTGGAGAACTGAAGCTTTCTTT. Its translation is CASSQAGWRTEAFF.

This chain joins TRBV9 and TRBJ2-5, with a weak D call TRBD2 (7 bases). Germline V gene lookup returns CDR1 SGDLS and CDR2 YYNGEE. The V gene lost 1 base and the J gene lost 1 base, with 14 bases spanning the gap. The CDR3 runs 16 residues. CDR3 nucleotide sequence: TGTGCCAGCAGCGTATCTGGGGGCGGGGGCCAAGAGACCCAGTACTTC. This gives the protein CASSVSGGGGQETQYF.

The chain employs TRBV29-1 and TRBJ2-6; 10 bases are shared with TRBD1. Germline loops: CDR1 SQVTM, CDR2 ANQGSEA. The junction had 5 bases not matched to a gene; V was cut back by 6 bases and J by 0 bases. CDR3 length equals 16 residues. CDR3 nucleotide sequence: TGCAGCGTGGGACAGGGGTTTCGCTCTGGGGCCAACGTCCTGACTTTC. Residues: CSVGQGFRSGANVLTF.

A single count supports this clone. The V gene is TRBV5-6, the J gene TRBJ1-4; tentatively, D is TRBD1 (6 bases). The CDR3 spans 16 residues. Trimming removed 3 bases from V and 3 bases from J, with 15 bases in between. Germline lookup yields CDR1 SGHDT and CDR2 YYEEEE. As DNA, the CDR3 is TGTGCCAGCAGCTACTATAGGGGGGGTCCTAATGAAAAACTGTTTTTT. It codes for CASSYYRGGPNEKLFF. The full variable domain, rest sourced from reference TRBV5-6 and TRBJ1-4, is DAGVTQSPTHLIKTRGQQVTLRCSPKSGHDTVSWYQQALGQGPQFIFQYYEEEERQRGNFPDRFSGHQFPNYSSELNVNALLLGDSALYLCASSYYRGGPNEKLFFGSGTQLSVL.

Points on this clone: The junction departs from germline at one end; a sequencing error may be responsible. V usage is TRBV7-2 and J usage is TRBJ1-2, with D possibly matching TRBD1 (5 bases). The germline CDR1 and CDR2 sequences are SGHTA and FQGNSA. The CDR3 consists of 12 residues. The CDR3 sequence: CASRLDSYGYTF. The CDR3 DNA sequence: TGTGCCAGCAGATTAGACAGTTATGGCTACACCTTC.

This clone was picked up a small number of times. The V gene is TRBV29-1, the J gene TRBJ2-7; 7 positions agree with TRBD1. CDR1 is SQVTM and CDR2 is ANQGSEA in the germline V gene. V was pared by 3 bases and J by 5 bases, with 10 bases of the junction left unmatched. This CDR3 is built from 14 residues. For the CDR3, the DNA is TGCAGCGTTGAGCTAACAGGGGAGTCTAACGAGCAGTACTTC. It translates to CSVELTGESNEQYF.

The J gene is TRBJ1-1, the V gene TRBV28, with D possibly matching TRBD1 (5 bases). With 4 bases removed from V and 0 bases from J, the gap between germline ends came to 12 bases. This CDR3 spans 15 amino acids. Looked up from germline, CDR1 is MDHEN and CDR2 is SYDVKM. The CDR3 sequence is CASSSPQDMNTEAFF. The CDR3 DNA reads as TGTGCCAGCAGTTCCCCCCAGGACATGAACACTGAAGCTTTCTTT.

The V gene is TRBV28, the J gene TRBJ2-5; D is ambiguous. Germline loops: CDR1 MDHEN, CDR2 SYDVKM. Trimming cost V 8 bases and J 0 bases, with 10 bases left between them. There are 13 residues in the CDR3. The CDR3 sequence is CASYSRYQETQYF. The CDR3 DNA is TGTGCCAGCTACTCTCGGTACCAAGAGACCCAGTACTTC.

Here the CDR3 DNA reads TGCGCCAGCAGCCAATTGATAGCGGGAGGGGAGGCAGATACGCAGTATTTT. Protein: CASSQLIAGGEADTQYF. The genes are TRBV4-3 and TRBJ2-3, with 11 bases fitting TRBD2. The CDR3 spans 17 residues. Germline V lookup: CDR1 LGHNA, CDR2 YSLEER. V trimming: 2 bases; J trimming: 4 bases; junction bases outside the gene matches: 8.

This chain links TRBV5-1 with TRBJ1-6; TRBD1 agrees at 7 bases. Germline assignment: CDR1 SGHRS and CDR2 YFSETQ. The CDR3 has 16 amino acids. V shed 4 bases, J shed 7 bases, and the junction held 11 bases outside the gene matches. CDR3 protein: CASSPLSDRINSPLHF. Here the CDR3 DNA reads TGCGCCAGCAGCCCCTTGTCGGACAGGATCAATTCACCCCTCCACTTT.

The rearrangement joins TRBV10-2 to TRBJ1-1; D gene uncertain. Germline values: CDR1 WSHSY, CDR2 SAAADI. The V end was cut by 8 bases, the J end by 1 base, with 11 bases between. The CDR3 extends over 13 amino acids. The CDR3 here is CASSLTGNTEAFF. The CDR3 DNA follows: TGCGCCAGCTCCCTGACTGGGAACACTGAAGCTTTCTTT.

The chain couples TRBV5-6 to TRBJ1-1; D unclear. Germline CDR1 is SGHDT and CDR2 is YYEEEE. V lost 4 bases, J lost 6 bases, and 13 bases lay in between. The CDR3 runs to 13 residues. The CDR3 protein is CASSLTAPAEAFF. CDR3 in DNA: TGTGCCAGCAGCCTCACAGCTCCTGCTGAAGCTTTCTTT.

The chain links TRBV9 to TRBJ2-6; 11 bases align to TRBD1. In germline, CDR1 is SGDLS, CDR2 YYNGEE. The CDR3 covers 20 residues. V was pared by 4 bases and J by 0 bases, with 12 bases of the junction left unmatched. The CDR3 nucleotides are TGTGCCAGCAGCACGACCCCGGACAGGGGGCTAATCTCTGGGGCCAACGTCCTGACTTTC. It specifies CASSTTPDRGLISGANVLTF.

This clone showed up just once. The chain is built from TRBV28 and TRBJ2-1; 12 bases are shared with TRBD2. Germline values: CDR1 MDHEN, CDR2 SYDVKM. The CDR3 runs to 17 residues. Germline trimming cut 5 bases from V and 0 bases from J; bases unmatched to any gene: 5. This chain's CDR3 is CASSLGLAGSSYNEQFF. CDR3 bases: TGTGCCAGCAGTCTAGGACTAGCGGGGAGCTCCTACAATGAGCAGTTCTTC.

The chain combines TRBV2 with TRBJ1-1, with D perhaps TRBD1 (5 bases). Between the trimmed V and J ends, which lost 1 base and 4 bases, there was a span of 13 bases. Germline CDR1 and CDR2: SNHLY and FYNNEI. CDR3 length: 15 amino acids. This CDR3 is CASSEVYGGSTEAFF. The CDR3 DNA reads TGTGCCAGCAGTGAAGTTTATGGGGGGAGCACTGAAGCTTTCTTT.

The V call is TRBV18, the J call TRBJ2-1; D is possibly TRBD2 (7 bases). This CDR3 spans 14 amino acids. CDR1 KGHSH and CDR2 LQKENI come from the germline V gene. Trimming shortened V by 6 bases and J by 8 bases, and 17 bases separated the two germline ends. The CDR3 sequence is CASSPLGGGDEQFF. Here the CDR3 DNA reads TGTGCCAGCTCCCCCCTCGGAGGGGGGGATGAGCAGTTCTTC.

This clone was detected only a few times. The chain links TRBV6-5 to TRBJ1-2, with TRBD1 matching 8 bases. CDR3 length: 14 amino acids. The ends lost 5 bases at V and 4 bases at J; junction bases unmatched: 6. The germline V gene has CDR1 MNHEY and CDR2 SVGAGI. The DNA for the CDR3 is TGTGCCAGCAGTCCGGACAGGGACGGCTATGGCTACACCTTC. Its translation: CASSPDRDGYGYTF.

The CDR3 DNA is TGTGCCAGCAGGGGGGGGGCCCAAAACATTCAGTACTTC. It encodes CASRGGAQNIQYF. The chain employs TRBV28 and TRBJ2-4, with D tentatively TRBD2 (7 bases). Trimming took off 6 bases at V and 5 bases at J, with 11 bases between the two ends. The CDR3 is 13 residues long. The germline V gene has CDR1 MDHEN and CDR2 SYDVKM.

This clone has a handful of counts. V gene TRBV5-4 combines with J gene TRBJ2-2, with unresolved D. Per germline, CDR1 SGHNT and CDR2 YYREEE (reference sequence). CDR3 length: 12 amino acids. V lost 4 bases and J lost 3, with 4 bases in between. CDR3 in amino acids: CASSADTGELFF. In nucleotides, the CDR3 is TGTGCCAGCAGCGCAGACACCGGGGAGCTGTTTTTT.

The sample holds a few counts of this clone. The chain employs TRBV6-1 and TRBJ1-2; D gene uncertain. Germline CDR1 reads MNHNS; CDR2 reads SASEGT. The length of the CDR3 is 12 residues. V was pared by 5 bases and J by 5 bases, with 9 bases between. CDR3 in amino acids: CASSLGEYGYTF. The CDR3 DNA is TGTGCCAGCAGTCTGGGAGAGTATGGCTACACCTTC.

CDR3 nucleotide sequence: TGTGCCAGCAGTTACTCGGGGCCCCGCCCTGGCAATGAGCAGTTCTTC. Protein sequence: CASSYSGPRPGNEQFF. V is TRBV6-5 and J is TRBJ2-1; weak D call: TRBD1 (5 bases). Germline assignment: CDR1 MNHEY and CDR2 SVGAGI. This CDR3 contains 16 residues. Trimming stripped 0 bases from V and 6 bases from J, with 15 bases between.

The chain recombines TRBV5-1 with TRBJ2-5; D might be TRBD2 (5 bases). Germline-derived CDR1 and CDR2 are SGHRS and YFSETQ. V lost 5 bases and J 5 bases, leaving 19 bases between the germline ends. CDR3 length equals 15 residues. CDR3: CASSPQVSVRETQYF. CDR3 DNA sequence: TGCGCCAGCAGTCCCCAGGTTAGCGTACGGGAGACCCAGTACTTC.

This clone was seen a single time. The rearrangement uses TRBV9 and TRBJ1-4; maybe TRBD1 (5 bases). The V gene lost 6 bases and the J gene lost 5 bases, with 20 bases spanning the gap. CDR1 is SGDLS and CDR2 is YYNGEE in the germline V gene. CDR3 size: 16 residues. CDR3 DNA sequence: TGTGCCAGCACAGAATCCGACAGTGTCCAGAATGAAAAACTGTTTTTT. As protein: CASTESDSVQNEKLFF.

The CDR3 spells CSVEASIGAKPGELFF. CDR3 coding DNA: TGCAGCGTTGAAGCGAGCATAGGGGCCAAACCCGGGGAGCTGTTTTTT. The chain has TRBV29-1 and TRBJ2-2; the D gene is possibly TRBD1 (5 bases). Deletions cut 1 base from V and 6 bases from J, with 18 bases between. This CDR3 is 16 amino acids long. Per germline, CDR1 SQVTM and CDR2 ANQGSEA.

The chain links TRBV7-2 to TRBJ2-6; the match to TRBD1 covers 8 bases. Germline V gene data show CDR1 as SGHTA and CDR2 as FQGNSA. J lost 5 bases, V lost 5 bases, and 14 bases had no gene match. This CDR3 region has 18 residues. CDR3: CASSPVRQGARWANVLTF. CDR3 DNA sequence: TGTGCCAGCAGCCCCGTCCGGCAGGGGGCACGTTGGGCCAACGTCCTGACTTTC.

The chain recombines TRBV11-2 with TRBJ2-1; D ambiguous. The germline gives CDR1 SGHAT, CDR2 FQNNGV. The CDR3 has 11 residues. Deletions cut 7 bases from V and 15 bases from J, with 16 bases between. This CDR3 reads CASTLGHEWFF. The CDR3, as DNA: TGTGCCAGCACTCTTGGGCATGAGTGGTTCTTC.

CDR3 coding DNA: TGTGCCAGTAGTCTCAGGGGAGATATGGGCAATCAGCCCCAGCATTTT. Translation gives CASSLRGDMGNQPQHF. V and J are TRBV19 and TRBJ1-5; D perhaps matches TRBD1 (6 bases). This CDR3 is 16 amino acids long. V dropped 5 bases and J dropped 2 bases, with 16 bases sitting between them. Germline V gene lookup returns CDR1 LNHDA and CDR2 SQIVND (reference sequence).

J is TRBJ2-5 and V is TRBV28; TRBD2 agrees at 14 bases. Germline lookup yields CDR1 MDHEN and CDR2 SYDVKM. This CDR3 region has 19 residues. V lost 5 bases to trimming and J lost 5 bases; unmatched junction nucleotides: 16. CDR3 region: CASSRRGLAGALLGETQYF. CDR3 sequence (DNA): TGTGCCAGCAGTCGAAGGGGACTAGCGGGAGCCCTTCTCGGGGAGACCCAGTACTTC.

The chain joins TRBV30 to TRBJ1-1; D may be TRBD1 (5 bases). V was clipped by 0 bases and J by 0 bases, with 14 bases between them. The germline gives CDR1 GTSNPN, CDR2 SVGIG (reference sequence). The CDR3 has 16 residues. Here the CDR3 DNA reads TGTGCCTGGAGTGTAGGGGAAGGGCGAATGAACACTGAAGCTTTCTTT. Protein: CAWSVGEGRMNTEAFF.